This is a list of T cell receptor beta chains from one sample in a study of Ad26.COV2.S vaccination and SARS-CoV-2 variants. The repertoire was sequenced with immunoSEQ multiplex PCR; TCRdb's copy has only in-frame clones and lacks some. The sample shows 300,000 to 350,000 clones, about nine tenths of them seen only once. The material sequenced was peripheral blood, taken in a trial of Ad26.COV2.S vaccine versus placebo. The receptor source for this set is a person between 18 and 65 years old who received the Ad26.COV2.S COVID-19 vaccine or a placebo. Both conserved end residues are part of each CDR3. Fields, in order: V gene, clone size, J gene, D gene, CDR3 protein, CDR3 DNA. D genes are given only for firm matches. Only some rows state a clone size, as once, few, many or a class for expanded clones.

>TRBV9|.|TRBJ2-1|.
CASSVATGTRGGEQFF
TGTGCCAGCAGCGTAGCTACCGGAACTAGGGGAGGTGAGCAGTTCTTC
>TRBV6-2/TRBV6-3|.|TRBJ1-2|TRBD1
CASSLWTGNYGYTF
TGTGCCAGCAGTTTATGGACAGGGAACTATGGCTACACCTTC
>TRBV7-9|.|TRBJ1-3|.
CASPFYESGNTIYF
TGTGCCAGCCCCTTCTACGAATCTGGAAACACCATATATTTT
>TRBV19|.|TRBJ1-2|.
CASSNAGRANYGYTF
TGTGCCAGTAGTAACGCCGGGAGAGCTAACTATGGCTACACCTTC
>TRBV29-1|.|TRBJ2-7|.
CSVEALDGPYEQYF
TGCAGCGTTGAAGCCCTGGACGGACCCTACGAGCAGTACTTC
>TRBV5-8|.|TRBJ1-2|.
CASSLVGLYGYTF
TGTGCCAGCAGCTTGGTGGGACTATATGGCTACACCTTC
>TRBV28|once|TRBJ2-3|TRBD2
CASRTSGSVTDTQYF
TGTGCCAGCAGGACTAGCGGGAGCGTCACAGATACGCAGTATTTT
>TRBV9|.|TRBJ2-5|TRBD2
CASSAGLAAGETQYF
TGTGCCAGCAGCGCCGGACTAGCGGCGGGAGAGACCCAGTACTTC
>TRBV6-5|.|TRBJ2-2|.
CASIRDLGTGELFF
TGTGCCAGCATACGTGATCTTGGCACCGGGGAGCTGTTTTTT
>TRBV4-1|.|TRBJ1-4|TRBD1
CASSPHGGPGQNEKLFF
TGCGCCAGCAGCCCTCACGGGGGGCCGGGACAGAATGAAAAACTGTTTTTT
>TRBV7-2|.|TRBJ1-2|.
CASAPGGTGGYTF
TGTGCCAGCGCTCCCGGAGGGACTGGGGGCTACACCTTC
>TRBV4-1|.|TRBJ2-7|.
CASSQTPSSYEQYF
TGCGCCAGCAGCCAGACACCGAGCTCCTACGAGCAGTACTTC
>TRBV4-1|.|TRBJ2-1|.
CASSQGGAGNQPYNEQFF
TGCGCCAGCAGCCAAGGGGGGGCGGGAAATCAGCCATACAATGAGCAGTTCTTC
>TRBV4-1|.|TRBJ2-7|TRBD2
CASSQSELAGAYEQYF
TGCGCCAGCAGCCAAAGTGAGTTGGCGGGAGCTTACGAGCAGTACTTC
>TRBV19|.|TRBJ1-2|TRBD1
CASSIATDRVGGYTF
TGTGCCAGTAGTATAGCCACGGACAGGGTAGGCGGCTACACCTTC
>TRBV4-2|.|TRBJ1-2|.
CASSQSRGEGYGYTF
TGTGCCAGCAGCCAATCGAGGGGAGAAGGATATGGCTACACCTTC
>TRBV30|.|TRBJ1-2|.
CAWSTAGEFTF
TGTGCCTGGAGCACAGCGGGGGAATTCACCTTC
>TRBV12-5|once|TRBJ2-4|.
CASGLVRGATKNIQYF
TGTGCTAGTGGTTTGGTACGTGGAGCTACTAAAAACATTCAGTACTTC
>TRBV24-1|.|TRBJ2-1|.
CATADRAAYNEQFF
TGTGCCACCGCTGACCGAGCGGCCTACAATGAGCAGTTCTTC
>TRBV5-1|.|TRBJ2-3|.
CASSLHDDTQYF
TGCGCCAGCAGCCTCCACGACGATACGCAGTATTTT
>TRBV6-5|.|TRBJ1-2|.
CASSYSRQTNYGYTF
TGTGCCAGCAGTTACTCACGACAGACCAACTATGGCTACACCTTC
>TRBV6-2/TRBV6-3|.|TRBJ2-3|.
CASSLLGTDTQYF
TGTGCCAGCAGTTTGCTAGGTACAGATACGCAGTATTTT
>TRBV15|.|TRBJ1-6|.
CATSRDTAGNSPLHF
TGTGCCACCAGCAGAGACACAGCGGGTAATTCACCCCTCCACTTT
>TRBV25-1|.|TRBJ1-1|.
CASSETVNTEAFF
TGTGCCAGCAGTGAGACAGTTAACACTGAAGCTTTCTTT
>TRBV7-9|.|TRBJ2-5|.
CASSQGGFETQYF
TGTGCCAGCAGCCAGGGGGGGTTTGAGACCCAGTACTTC
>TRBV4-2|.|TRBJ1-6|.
CASSLQNSPSGLITSPLHF
TGTGCCAGCAGCTTACAGAACTCACCGTCGGGACTAATCACCTCACCCCTCCACTTT
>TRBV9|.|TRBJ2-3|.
CASSAHAGTASTDTQYF
TGTGCCAGCAGCGCCCACGCGGGAACCGCCAGCACAGATACGCAGTATTTT
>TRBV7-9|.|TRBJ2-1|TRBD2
CASSLEGLAGFYNEQFF
TGTGCCAGCAGCTTAGAAGGACTAGCGGGATTTTACAATGAGCAGTTCTTC
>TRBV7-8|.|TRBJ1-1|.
CASSLAQGRGTEAFF
TGTGCCAGCAGCTTAGCCCAGGGTAGAGGAACTGAAGCTTTCTTT
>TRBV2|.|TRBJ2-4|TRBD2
CASRLGLAGVAKNIQYF
TGTGCCAGCAGATTGGGACTAGCGGGGGTAGCCAAAAACATTCAGTACTTC
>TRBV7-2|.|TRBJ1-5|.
CASSPSGSQPQHF
TGTGCCAGCAGCCCTTCGGGTTCGCAGCCCCAGCATTTT
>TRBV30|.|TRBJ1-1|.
CAWSLYVGLDTEAFF
TGTGCCTGGAGTCTTTACGTGGGTTTAGACACTGAAGCTTTCTTT
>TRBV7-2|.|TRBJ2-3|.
CASSLRAGMFWDTQYF
TGTGCCAGCAGCTTAAGGGCGGGAATGTTTTGGGATACGCAGTATTTT
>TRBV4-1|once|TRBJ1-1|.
CASSSVNRAQQTGTEAFF
TGCGCCAGCAGCTCAGTAAACCGGGCGCAACAGACGGGCACTGAAGCTTTCTTT
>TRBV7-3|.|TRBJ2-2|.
CASSLNGNTGELFF
TGTGCCAGCAGCTTAAATGGGAACACCGGGGAGCTGTTTTTT
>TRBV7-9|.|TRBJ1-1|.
CASSLYVGEGDEAFF
TGTGCCAGCAGCTTATATGTAGGGGAAGGAGATGAAGCTTTCTTT
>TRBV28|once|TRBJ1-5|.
CANEYRIKPQHF
TGTGCCAACGAATACAGGATTAAGCCCCAGCATTTT
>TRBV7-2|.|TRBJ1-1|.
CASSPVDPDSRTEAFF
TGTGCCAGCAGCCCGGTGGATCCTGACAGTCGGACTGAAGCTTTCTTT
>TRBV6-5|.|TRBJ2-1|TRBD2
CASSYSGGGPYNEQFF
TGTGCCAGCAGTTACTCCGGGGGGGGTCCCTACAATGAGCAGTTCTTC
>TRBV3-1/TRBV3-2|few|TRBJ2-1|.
CASSQGTLGAYNEQFF
TGTGCCAGCAGCCAAGGGACACTAGGCGCCTACAATGAGCAGTTCTTC
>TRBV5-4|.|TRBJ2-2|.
CASSSDTGELFF
TGTGCCAGCAGCTCTGACACCGGGGAGCTGTTTTTT
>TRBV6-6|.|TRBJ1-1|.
CASSPLSNTEAFF
TGTGCCAGCAGTCCCCTCTCGAACACTGAAGCTTTCTTT
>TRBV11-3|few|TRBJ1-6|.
CASSPGRVNNSPLHF
TGTGCCAGCAGCCCCGGCAGAGTAAATAATTCACCCCTCCACTTT
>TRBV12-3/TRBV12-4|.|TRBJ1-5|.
CASSPPGGQPQHF
TGTGCCAGCAGTCCTCCTGGGGGTCAGCCCCAGCATTTT
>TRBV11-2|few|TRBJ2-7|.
CASSPPPGVNEQYF
TGTGCCAGCAGCCCCCCGCCAGGGGTGAACGAGCAGTACTTC
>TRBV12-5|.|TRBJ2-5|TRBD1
CASARGHGETQYF
TGTGCTAGCGCTAGGGGGCACGGAGAGACCCAGTACTTC
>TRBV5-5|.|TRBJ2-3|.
CASSSRRGDTQYF
TGTGCCAGCAGCTCTCGGAGGGGAGATACGCAGTATTTT
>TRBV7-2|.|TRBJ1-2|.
CASSLRGVTYGYTF
TGTGCCAGCAGCTTAAGGGGCGTTACATATGGCTACACCTTC
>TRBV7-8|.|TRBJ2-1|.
CASSQDYLNEQFF
TGTGCCAGCAGCCAAGACTACCTCAATGAGCAGTTCTTC